Below are 20 T cell receptor beta chains sequenced from a single sample in a study of a mutant IDH1 vaccine in newly diagnosed glioma. Their target antigens are unknown. Described time point: week 11, during vaccination. Vaccinated patients received 300 ug of mutant IDH1 20-mer peptide per dose, with topical imiquimod. Produced via immunoSEQ multiplex PCR; TCRdb's table is partial and in-frame only. The profile covers 50,000 to 60,000 clones, with over 75% appearing a single time and 2.4% taken by the ten largest. The material sequenced was PBMCs, taken from a glioma patient whose treatment included an IDH1 peptide vaccine. The receptors were gathered from a middle-aged man with glioma.

This chain uses TRBV4-3 with TRBJ1-2; TRBD1 is a possible D gene (5 bases). The CDR3 loop spans 13 amino acids. Trimming removed 1 base from V and 6 bases from J, with 9 bases in between. CDR1 and CDR2 from the germline V gene are LGHNA and YSLEER. CDR3 sequence: CASSQVGRDGYTF. CDR3 coding DNA: TGCGCCAGCAGCCAAGTCGGCAGGGATGGCTACACCTTC.

The chain employs TRBV19 and TRBJ1-4; 9 nucleotides match TRBD1. The germline V gene has CDR1 LNHDA and CDR2 SQIVND (reference sequence). The V segment lost 5 bases and the J segment 8 bases; nucleotides outside the gene matches: 3. This CDR3 is 13 amino acids long. CDR3 coding DNA: TGTGCCAGTAGTCGGACAGGGGTGGAAAAACTGTTTTTT. This encodes CASSRTGVEKLFF.

There are a few counts of this clone. J is TRBJ2-7 and V is TRBV6-5, with D perhaps TRBD1 (5 bases). V lost 0 bases to trimming and J lost 7 bases, with 10 bases between them. This CDR3 spans 13 amino acids. The germline CDR1 and CDR2 sequences are MNHEY and SVGAGI. The CDR3 sequence is CASSYSSQGEQYF. Written as DNA, the CDR3 is TGTGCCAGCAGTTACTCGAGTCAGGGTGAGCAGTACTTC.

The chain carries TRBV7-9 and TRBJ1-4, with no clear D. Germline V lookup: CDR1 SEHNR, CDR2 FQNEAQ (reference sequence). The CDR3 loop spans 13 amino acids. The germline V and J ends were trimmed by 3 bases and 10 bases, with 12 bases remaining between them. In DNA, the CDR3 is TGTGCCAGCAGCTTGGGGAGAGGGCCAAAACTGTTTTTT. It encodes CASSLGRGPKLFF.

CDR3 loop: CASSPNALTDTQYF. In DNA, the CDR3 is TGTGCCAGCTCACCTAACGCGCTCACAGATACGCAGTATTTT. This chain joins TRBV18 and TRBJ2-3; D is unclear. Germline V gives CDR1 KGHSH, CDR2 LQKENI. Trimming took off 3 bases at V and 2 bases at J, with 9 bases between the two ends. The CDR3 totals 14 residues.

The V call is TRBV5-6, the J call TRBJ1-3; D is unclear. The germline V and J ends were trimmed by 0 bases and 3 bases, with 10 bases remaining between them. CDR1 and CDR2 from the germline V gene are SGHDT and YYEEEE. The CDR3 covers 15 residues. CDR3 residues: CASSLERGNGNTIYF. CDR3 in DNA: TGTGCCAGCAGCTTGGAGCGGGGAAATGGAAACACCATATATTTT.

V usage is TRBV29-1 and J usage is TRBJ2-7, with 7 bases fitting TRBD1. Germline assignment: CDR1 SQVTM and CDR2 ANQGSEA. This CDR3 spans 15 amino acids. V was clipped by 4 bases and J by 0 bases; unmatched bases: 9. Here the CDR3 reads CSVGDSPMSSYEQYF. DNA of the CDR3: TGCAGCGTTGGGGACAGCCCAATGAGCTCCTACGAGCAGTACTTC.

In its sample, this clone was seen once. The chain has TRBV10-2 and TRBJ2-7, with 9 nucleotides matching TRBD1. The V gene end was trimmed by 10 bases and the J gene end by 3 bases; junction bases not matched to a gene: 4. This CDR3 spans 12 amino acids. Per germline, CDR1 WSHSY and CDR2 SAAADI. The CDR3: CATRQGGYEQYF. In DNA form, the CDR3 reads TGCGCCACCCGACAGGGGGGCTACGAGCAGTACTTC.

The chain has TRBV19 and TRBJ2-7; 8 bases are shared with TRBD1. Per the germline V gene, CDR1 is LNHDA and CDR2 is SQIVND (reference sequence). After removal of 8 bases from V and 0 bases from J, the junction contained 15 bases not matched to a gene. The CDR3 totals 17 residues. The CDR3 protein is CASSPLLTGGLSYEQYF. The CDR3, as DNA: TGTGCCAGTTCCCCACTTCTCACAGGGGGACTCTCCTACGAGCAGTACTTC.

The CDR3 here is CASAGQGLYEQYF. CDR3 in DNA: TGCGCCAGCGCGGGACAGGGTCTTTACGAGCAGTACTTC. This chain connects TRBV23-1 to TRBJ2-7, with 9 nucleotides matching TRBD1. TRBV23-1 is labeled an ORF, and its function is uncertain. Trimming removed 8 bases from V and 4 bases from J; junction bases left unmatched: 6. The CDR3 sequence is 13 residues long.

The V and J genes are TRBV19 and TRBJ1-2; D might be TRBD1 (5 bases). The CDR3 length is 12 residues. With 9 bases removed from V and 4 bases from J, the gap between germline ends came to 12 bases. Looked up from germline, CDR1 is LNHDA and CDR2 is SQIVND (reference sequence). The CDR3 here is CASEHDSYGYTF. The CDR3 region has the DNA TGTGCCAGCGAACACGACAGCTATGGCTACACCTTC.

J is TRBJ2-1 and V is TRBV30; 10 bases line up with TRBD2. This CDR3 is built from 16 residues. CDR1 and CDR2 (germline): GTSNPN, SVGIG (reference sequence). The ends lost 0 bases at V and 6 bases at J; junction bases unmatched: 8. The CDR3 is CAWSVRASGRINEQFF. DNA for the CDR3: TGTGCCTGGAGTGTAAGGGCTAGCGGGAGAATCAATGAGCAGTTCTTC.

The rearrangement joins TRBV10-2 to TRBJ1-1; perhaps TRBD1 as D (6 bases). The CDR3 totals 13 residues. Germline values: CDR1 WSHSY, CDR2 SAAADI. V was cut by 6 bases and J by 0 bases, with 8 bases left in between. The CDR3 sequence is CASRQGMNTEAFF. The CDR3, as DNA: TGCGCCAGCAGACAGGGAATGAACACTGAAGCTTTCTTT.

This clone is a singleton in its sample. V and J are TRBV7-6 and TRBJ2-7; D is uncertain. V lost 5 bases and J lost 6, with 17 bases in between. The CDR3 has 14 residues. Germline V gives CDR1 SGHVS, CDR2 FNYEAQ. The CDR3 here is CASSPQQIGSEQYF. The CDR3 DNA reads TGTGCCAGCAGCCCCCAACAGATTGGAAGCGAGCAGTACTTC.

This sequence joins TRBV6-1 and TRBJ2-3, with 9 bases that match TRBD2. V lost 3 bases and J lost 1; bases outside the gene matches: 2. CDR1 is MNHNS, CDR2 SASEGT, per germline. The length of the CDR3 is 15 residues. The CDR3 region is CASSDWTSGTDTQYF. The CDR3 nucleotides read TGTGCCAGCAGTGACTGGACTAGCGGCACAGATACGCAGTATTTT.

This clone has only one observation. This rearrangement joins TRBV6-5 to TRBJ1-2, with D possibly being TRBD1 (5 bases). There are 13 residues in the CDR3. Trimming left V 7 bases short and J 4 bases short, with 13 bases between. CDR1 is MNHEY, CDR2 SVGAGI, per germline. CDR3 sequence: CASKQGDLYGYTF. The CDR3 bases are TGTGCCAGCAAACAAGGGGATCTCTATGGCTACACCTTC.

CDR3 sequence reads: CAISDPDRGPTDTQYF. CDR3 DNA sequence: TGTGCCATCAGTGACCCGGACAGGGGGCCCACAGATACGCAGTATTTT. V is TRBV10-3 and J is TRBJ2-3; 11 nucleotides line up with TRBD1. This CDR3 has 16 amino acids. Germline V lookup: CDR1 ENHRY, CDR2 SYGVKD. With V trimmed by 3 bases and J by 2 bases, 4 bases remained unmatched.

The rearrangement links TRBV2 to TRBJ1-1; D is ambiguous. Germline values: CDR1 SNHLY, CDR2 FYNNEI. The CDR3 has 13 amino acids. Deletions cut 9 bases from V and 2 bases from J, with 13 bases between. The CDR3 region has the DNA TGTGCCAGGACGCGCAGGTACAACACTGAAGCTTTCTTT. It codes for CARTRRYNTEAFF.

This clone was observed a single time. The chain recombines TRBV10-3 with TRBJ2-7; 8 bases line up with TRBD1. Germline CDR1 ENHRY, CDR2 SYGVKD. The CDR3 is 18 residues long. The J segment lost 3 bases and the V segment lost 7 bases, leaving 20 bases of the junction unmatched. The CDR3 region is CAITRDRLATGGNYEQYF. Here the CDR3 DNA reads TGTGCCATCACTAGGGACAGACTTGCTACAGGGGGTAACTACGAGCAGTACTTC.

The chain employs TRBV28 and TRBJ1-6; D unresolved. Germline V gives CDR1 MDHEN, CDR2 SYDVKM. V was cut by 1 base and J by 10 bases, with 14 bases left in between. The CDR3 has 15 amino acids. The CDR3 sequence: CASSLLHLGRSPLHF. The CDR3 DNA sequence: TGTGCCAGCAGTTTATTACACCTTGGGAGGTCACCCCTCCACTTT.